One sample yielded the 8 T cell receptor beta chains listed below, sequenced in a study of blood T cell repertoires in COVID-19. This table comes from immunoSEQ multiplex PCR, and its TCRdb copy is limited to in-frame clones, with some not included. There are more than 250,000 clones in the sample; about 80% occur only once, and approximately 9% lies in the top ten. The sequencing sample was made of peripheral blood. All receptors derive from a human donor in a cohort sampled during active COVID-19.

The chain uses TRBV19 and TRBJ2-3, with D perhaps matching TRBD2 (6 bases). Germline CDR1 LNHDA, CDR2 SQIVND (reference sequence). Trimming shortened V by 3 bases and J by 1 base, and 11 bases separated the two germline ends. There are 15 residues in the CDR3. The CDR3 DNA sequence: TGTGCCAGTAGTATCTCGGGGGAGCGCACAGATACGCAGTATTTT. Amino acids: CASSISGERTDTQYF. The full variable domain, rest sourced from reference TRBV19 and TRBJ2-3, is DGGITQSPKYLFRKEGQNVTLSCEQNLNHDAMYWYRQDPGQGLRLIYYSQIVNDFQKGDIAEGYSVSREKKESFPLTVTSAQKNPTAFYLCASSISGERTDTQYFGPGTRLTVL.

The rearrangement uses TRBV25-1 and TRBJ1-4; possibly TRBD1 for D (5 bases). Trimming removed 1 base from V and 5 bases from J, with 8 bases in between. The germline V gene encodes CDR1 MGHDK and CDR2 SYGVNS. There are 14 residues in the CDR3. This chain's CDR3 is CASSEFGGNEKLFF. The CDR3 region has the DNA TGTGCCAGCAGTGAATTCGGGGGAAATGAAAAACTGTTTTTT.

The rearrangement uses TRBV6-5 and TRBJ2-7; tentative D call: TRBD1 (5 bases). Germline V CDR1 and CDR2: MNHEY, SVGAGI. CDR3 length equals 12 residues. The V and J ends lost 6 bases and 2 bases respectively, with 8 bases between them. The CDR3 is CASSVTAYEQYF. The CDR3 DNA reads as TGTGCCAGCAGCGTGACAGCCTACGAGCAGTACTTC.

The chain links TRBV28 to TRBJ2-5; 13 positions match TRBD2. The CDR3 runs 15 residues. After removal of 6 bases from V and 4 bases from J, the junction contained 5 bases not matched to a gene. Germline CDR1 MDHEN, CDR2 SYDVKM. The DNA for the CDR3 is TGTGCCAGCAGCAAAACTAGCGGGGGGGTAGAGACCCAGTACTTC. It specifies CASSKTSGGVETQYF.

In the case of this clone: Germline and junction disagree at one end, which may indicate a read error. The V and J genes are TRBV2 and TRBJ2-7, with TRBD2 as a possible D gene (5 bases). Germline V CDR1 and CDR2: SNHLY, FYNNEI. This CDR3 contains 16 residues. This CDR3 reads CASSGQATKISDEQYF. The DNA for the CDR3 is TGTGCCAGCAGTGGTCAGGCGACTAAAATCTCCGACGAGCAGTACTTC.

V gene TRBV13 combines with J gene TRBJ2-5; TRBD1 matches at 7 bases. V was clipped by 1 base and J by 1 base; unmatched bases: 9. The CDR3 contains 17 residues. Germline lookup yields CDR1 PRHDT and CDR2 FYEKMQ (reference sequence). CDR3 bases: TGTGCCAGCAGCTTAGCGGGGTTGGGGACAGCCCAAGAGACCCAGTACTTC. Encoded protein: CASSLAGLGTAQETQYF.

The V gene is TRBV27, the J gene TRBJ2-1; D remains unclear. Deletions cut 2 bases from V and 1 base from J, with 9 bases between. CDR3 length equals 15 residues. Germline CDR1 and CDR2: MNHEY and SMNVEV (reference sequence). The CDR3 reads CASSLVAVSYNEQFF. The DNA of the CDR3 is TGTGCCAGCAGTTTAGTGGCAGTATCCTACAATGAGCAGTTCTTC.

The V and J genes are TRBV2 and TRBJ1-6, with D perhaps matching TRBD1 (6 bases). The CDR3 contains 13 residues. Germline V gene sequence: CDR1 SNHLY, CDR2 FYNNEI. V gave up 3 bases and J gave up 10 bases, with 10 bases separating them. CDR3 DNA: TGTGCCAGCAGTGACAGGGGAGCCTCACCCCTCCACTTT. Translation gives CASSDRGASPLHF.